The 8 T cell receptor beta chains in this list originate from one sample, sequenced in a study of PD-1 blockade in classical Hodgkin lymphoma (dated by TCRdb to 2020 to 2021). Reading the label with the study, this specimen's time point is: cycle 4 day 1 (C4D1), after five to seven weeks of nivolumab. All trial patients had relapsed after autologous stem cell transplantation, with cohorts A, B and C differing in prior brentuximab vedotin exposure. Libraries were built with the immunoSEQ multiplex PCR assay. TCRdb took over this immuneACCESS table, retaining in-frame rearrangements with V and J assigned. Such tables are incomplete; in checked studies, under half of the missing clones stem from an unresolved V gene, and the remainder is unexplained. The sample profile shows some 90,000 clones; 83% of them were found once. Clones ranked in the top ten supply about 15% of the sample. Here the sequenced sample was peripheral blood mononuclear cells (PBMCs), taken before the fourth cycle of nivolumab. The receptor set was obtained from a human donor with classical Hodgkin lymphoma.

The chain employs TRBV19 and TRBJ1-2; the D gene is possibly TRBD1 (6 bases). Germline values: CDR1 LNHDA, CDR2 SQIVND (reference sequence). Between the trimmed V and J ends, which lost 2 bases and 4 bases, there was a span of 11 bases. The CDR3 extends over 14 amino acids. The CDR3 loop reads CASSIRGVGYGYTF. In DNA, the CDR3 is TGTGCCAGTAGTATAAGGGGGGTCGGCTATGGCTACACCTTC. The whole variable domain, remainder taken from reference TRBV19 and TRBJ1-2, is DGGITQSPKYLFRKEGQNVTLSCEQNLNHDAMYWYRQDPGQGLRLIYYSQIVNDFQKGDIAEGYSVSREKKESFPLTVTSAQKNPTAFYLCASSIRGVGYGYTFGSGTRLTVV.

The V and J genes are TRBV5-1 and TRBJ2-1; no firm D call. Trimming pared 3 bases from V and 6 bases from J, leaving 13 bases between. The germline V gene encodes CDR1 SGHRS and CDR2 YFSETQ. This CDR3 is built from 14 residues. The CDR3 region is CASSWGSQTNEQFF. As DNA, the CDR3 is TGCGCCAGCAGCTGGGGTTCGCAGACCAATGAGCAGTTCTTC.

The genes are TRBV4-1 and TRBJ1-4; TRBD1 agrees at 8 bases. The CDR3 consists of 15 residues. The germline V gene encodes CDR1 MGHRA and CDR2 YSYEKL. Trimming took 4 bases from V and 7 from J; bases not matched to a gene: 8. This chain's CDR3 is CASSRLTGGGEKLFF. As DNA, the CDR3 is TGCGCCAGCAGCCGACTTACAGGGGGTGGTGAAAAACTGTTTTTT.

The CDR3 DNA is TGTGCCAGCAGTTACGGAGATACGCAGTATTTT. The encoded protein is CASSYGDTQYF. The V gene is TRBV6-5, the J gene TRBJ2-3; the D is unclear. V gave up 2 bases and J gave up 5 bases, with 2 bases separating them. The CDR3 runs 11 residues. The germline gives CDR1 MNHEY, CDR2 SVGAGI.

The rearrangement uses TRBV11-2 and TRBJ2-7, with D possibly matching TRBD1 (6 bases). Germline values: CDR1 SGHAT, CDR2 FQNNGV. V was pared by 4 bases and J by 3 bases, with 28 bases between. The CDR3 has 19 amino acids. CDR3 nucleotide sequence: TGTGCCAGCAGCTACAGGGTTCGAGGCGTGGGTGGCCCCCTCTACGAGCAGTACTTC. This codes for CASSYRVRGVGGPLYEQYF. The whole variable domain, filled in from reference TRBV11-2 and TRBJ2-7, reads EAGVAQSPRYKIIEKRQSVAFWCNPISGHATLYWYQQILGQGPKLLIQFQNNGVVDDSQLPKDRFSAERLKGVDSTLKIQPAKLEDSAVYLCASSYRVRGVGGPLYEQYFGPGTRLTVT.

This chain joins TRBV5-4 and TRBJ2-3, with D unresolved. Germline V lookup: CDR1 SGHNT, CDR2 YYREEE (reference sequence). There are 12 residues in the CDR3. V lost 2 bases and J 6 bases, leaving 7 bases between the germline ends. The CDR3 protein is CASSFPADTQYF. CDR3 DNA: TGTGCCAGCAGCTTTCCAGCGGATACGCAGTATTTT.

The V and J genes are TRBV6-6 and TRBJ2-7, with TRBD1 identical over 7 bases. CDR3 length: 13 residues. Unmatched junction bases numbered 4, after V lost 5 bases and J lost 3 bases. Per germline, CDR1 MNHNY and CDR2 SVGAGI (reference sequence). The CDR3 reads CASSRQGNYEQYF. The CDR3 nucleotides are TGTGCCAGCAGTCGACAGGGTAACTACGAGCAGTACTTC.

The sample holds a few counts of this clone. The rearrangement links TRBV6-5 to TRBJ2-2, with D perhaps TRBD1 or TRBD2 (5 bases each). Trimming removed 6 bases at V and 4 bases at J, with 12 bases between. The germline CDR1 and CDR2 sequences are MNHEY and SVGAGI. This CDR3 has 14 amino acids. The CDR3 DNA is TGTGCCAGCAGCCGAACTAGGGGCACCGGGGAGCTGTTTTTT. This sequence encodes CASSRTRGTGELFF.